The 2 T cell receptor beta chains in this list originate from one sample, sequenced in a study of blood T cell repertoires in COVID-19 (TCRdb year 2020). Library method: the immunoSEQ multiplex PCR assay. TCRdb took this table from immuneACCESS and kept in-frame rearrangements with V and J called. Such tables lack part of the clones; where checked against another copy, unresolved V genes explain under half of the gap, and the rest is unexplained. This sample has about 240,000 clones in its table, and around 86% of those were observed once. The leading ten clones occupy roughly 10% of the sample. The sample consisted of peripheral blood. The receptors come from a woman in her fifties or sixties with COVID-19, enrolled during active disease.

This clone appeared once. The CDR3 region has the DNA TGTGCCAGTAGTATAGTCGGAGGGAAGGCGACCAAAAACATTCAGTACTTC. Its translation is CASSIVGGKATKNIQYF. V usage is TRBV19 and J usage is TRBJ2-4; D possibly corresponds to TRBD2 (6 bases). Germline CDR1 reads LNHDA; CDR2 reads SQIVND (reference sequence). V lost 1 base, J lost 2 bases, and 15 bases lay in between. This CDR3 is built from 17 residues.

The V and J genes are TRBV5-6 and TRBJ1-3; D is unresolved. CDR1 and CDR2 (germline): SGHDT, YYEEEE. The V end was cut by 6 bases, the J end by 2 bases, with 15 bases between. The length of the CDR3 is 15 residues. CDR3 residues: CASNPRGRPGNTIYF. For the CDR3, the DNA is TGTGCCAGCAACCCGAGAGGGCGACCTGGAAACACCATATATTTT.